This T cell receptor beta chain is drawn from a study of OX40 agonist ivuxolimab in advanced cancers. Study information: Across the patients, intravenous ivuxolimab was delivered every 2 weeks at 0.01 to 10 mg/kg. Mean age approximately 55 years, range roughly 23 to 79; about 85% male.

The CDR3 totals 15 residues. In germline, CDR1 is LGHNA, CDR2 YNFKEQ. V lost 3 bases and J lost 10, with 18 bases in between. No patient had autoimmune disease or received systemic immunosuppression. Assay: immunoSEQ multiplex PCR; the TCRdb copy retains only in-frame clones and omits some. The sample consists of approximately 26,000 clones, 79% of them appearing once. This receptor was taken from an adult with an advanced solid tumor such as melanoma, head and neck, liver or kidney cancer. The material was CD4+ or CD8+ T cells sorted from blood, obtained in a trial of the OX40 agonist ivuxolimab. The rearrangement joins TRBV4-2 to TRBJ2-2, with TRBD2 as a possible D gene (6 bases). The CDR3 protein is CASSQRDRTQLELFF. The DNA for the CDR3 is TGTGCCAGCAGCCAGCGGGACCGAACACAGTTGGAGCTGTTTTTT.